The 5 T cell receptor beta chains presented below share a single source sample, sequenced in a study of blood T cell repertoires in COVID-19. Measured with immunoSEQ multiplex PCR; TCRdb has only the in-frame clones, and not every one. This table holds around 11,000 clones, nearly 90% found once. The sequenced sample was peripheral blood. Source of these receptors: a man aged 25-45 years with active or convalescent COVID-19.

The chain couples TRBV6-5 to TRBJ1-2; TRBD1 is a possible D gene (5 bases). Trimming cost V 3 bases and J 7 bases, with 15 bases left between them. Germline V gene data show CDR1 as MNHEY and CDR2 as SVGAGI. The CDR3 has 14 residues. The CDR3, as DNA: TGTGCCAGCAGTTATGGAAATGCTAGGGGTGGCTACACCTTC. Translating gives CASSYGNARGGYTF.

The rearrangement links TRBV10-1 to TRBJ1-2, with a possible D match to TRBD1 (5 bases). This CDR3 contains 12 residues. V lost 4 bases and J lost 9, with 12 bases in between. From germline, CDR1 is WNHNN and CDR2 SYGVQD (reference sequence). As DNA, the CDR3 is TGCGCCAGCAGTGCGGAGGGGATTCGCTACACCTTC. Translated: CASSAEGIRYTF.

In this sample, this clone is medium-sized. The same CDR3 arises from other DNA sequences in this sample as well. The rearrangement links TRBV30 to TRBJ1-5, with a possible D match to TRBD1 (6 bases). V was shortened by 3 bases and J by 2 bases, with 8 bases between the two germline ends. Germline-derived CDR1 and CDR2 are GTSNPN and SVGIG (reference sequence). The CDR3 extends over 13 amino acids. The CDR3, as DNA: TGTGCCTGGAGCCCAGGGGGCAATCAGCCCCAGCATTTT. It specifies CAWSPGGNQPQHF.

V is TRBV3-1 (or the pseudogene TRBV3-2) and J is TRBJ2-5; 7 nucleotides match TRBD2. V lost 0 bases to trimming and J lost 3 bases; unmatched junction nucleotides: 10. CDR3 length: 17 residues. The germline V gene encodes CDR1 LGHDT and CDR2 YNNKEL (reference sequence). The CDR3 spells CASSQDLGTGGKETQYF. The DNA of the CDR3 is TGTGCCAGCAGCCAAGATCTGGGGACGGGGGGTAAAGAGACCCAGTACTTC.

The CDR3 loop reads CASSYYRGIHGELFF. The CDR3 bases are TGTGCCAGCAGTTACTACAGGGGTATTCACGGGGAGCTGTTTTTT. The chain combines TRBV6-2 or TRBV6-3 with TRBJ2-2, with 7 positions matching TRBD1. V dropped 1 base and J dropped 7; count of bases not matched to a gene: 6. The germline gives CDR1 MNHEY, CDR2 SVGEGT. The CDR3 covers 15 residues.